A selection of T cell receptor beta chains follows, all from one sample in a study of response to subunit inactivated influenza vaccine. From the RT-PCR reads, TCRdb called clonotypes with MiXCR, one entry per CDR3 protein. The profile shows hundreds of thousands of distinct CDR3 sequences, 15% to 20% of them singletons. The input for sequencing was CD4+ T cells sorted from PBMCs, taken 23 months after vaccination. The receptors derive from a man aged 50 to 69 who received an inactivated influenza vaccine. Each CDR3 is given with its conserved first and last residue. A D gene is named only where the DNA matches it firmly. Size is omitted from some rows. Given values are once, few, many or a class for expanded clones.

>TRBJ2-1|.|many|TRBV28
TGTGCCAGCAGTTTCAGGCTAAAGACCTACAATGAGCAGTTCTTC
CASSFRLKTYNEQFF
>TRBJ2-7|.|.|TRBV18
TGTGCCAGCTCAAAACCCGGGGTAGCGGCCTCCTGGGAGCAGTACTTC
CASSKPGVAASWEQYF
>TRBJ1-1|.|.|TRBV12-3/TRBV12-4
TGTGCCAGCAGCACGGGCAGCGCGAACACTGAAGCTTTCTTT
CASSTGSANTEAFF
>TRBJ2-3|.|few|TRBV28
TGTGCCAGCAGTTTCCGGGGGGCTCAGGGTTTGGGTACGCAGTATTTT
CASSFRGAQGLGTQYF
>TRBJ2-1|TRBD1|many|TRBV7-2
TGTGCCAGCAGCTTAGCGACAGGGACTGAGCAGTTCTTC
CASSLATGTEQFF
>TRBJ1-6|.|few|TRBV2
TGTGCCAGCAGTGAAGGGGGGGAAAATAATTCACCCCTCCACTTT
CASSEGGENNSPLHF
>TRBJ1-2|TRBD1|.|TRBV3-1
TGTGCCAGCAGCCGCGACAGGGGCTCCTATGGCTACACCTTC
CASSRDRGSYGYTF
>TRBJ2-5|TRBD2|many|TRBV7-9
TGTGCCAGCAGCTTAGGACTAGCGGGGGGACAAGAGACCCAGTACTTC
CASSLGLAGGQETQYF
>TRBJ2-7|.|few|TRBV12-3/TRBV12-4
TGTGCCAGCAGTCCCCGGTTTTGGCTGAGAAGCTACGAGCAGTACTTC
CASSPRFWLRSYEQYF
>TRBJ2-2|.|few|TRBV12-3/TRBV12-4
TGTGCCAGCAGACCGGGCCATCAAAGAACCGGGGAGCTGTTTTTT
CASRPGHQRTGELFF
>TRBJ1-2|.|.|TRBV3-1
TGTGCCAGCAGCCTCTTGGGGACGCTCTATGGCTACACCTTC
CASSLLGTLYGYTF
>TRBJ1-4|.|few|TRBV28
TGTGCCAGCAGTTTCTCTGCAGTTACTAATGAAAAACTGTTTTTT
CASSFSAVTNEKLFF
>TRBJ2-2|.|few|TRBV6-4
TGTGCCAGCAGTGTCCAGGGGACCACCGGGGAGCTGTTTTTT
CASSVQGTTGELFF
>TRBJ1-4|.|.|TRBV5-1
TGCGCCAGCAGCTTAGAGGACACGCAGTACTCAACTAATGAAAAACTGTTTTTT
CASSLEDTQYSTNEKLFF
>TRBJ1-1|.|.|TRBV5-1
TGCGCCAGCAGCTTGGCCACAGGGAACACTGAAGCTTTCTTT
CASSLATGNTEAFF
>TRBJ1-5|.|few|TRBV15
TGTGCCACCAGCAGAGCGGACGGCAATCAGCCCCAGCATTTT
CATSRADGNQPQHF
>TRBJ2-3|.|few|TRBV7-8
TGTGCCAGCAGCCCCTGGACTAGCACAGATACGCAGTATTTT
CASSPWTSTDTQYF
>TRBJ1-5|.|many|TRBV7-8
TGTGCCAGCAGCTTAACAGAAAATAGCAATCAGCCCCAGCATTTT
CASSLTENSNQPQHF
>TRBJ2-1|.|.|TRBV28
TGTGCCAGCAGTTTGGTACGCTCCTACAATGAGCAGTTCTTC
CASSLVRSYNEQFF
>TRBJ2-5|TRBD1|.|TRBV7-2
TGTGCCAGTCTCGTAGGACAGGGCACAGGAGAGGCCCAGTACTTC
CASLVGQGTGEAQYF
>TRBJ2-7|TRBD1|.|TRBV2
TGTGCCAGCGGGGGGGACAGGGTGAACGAGCAGTACTTC
CASGGDRVNEQYF
>TRBJ2-7|TRBD1|few|TRBV24-1
TGTGCCACCAGTGATCGACAGGGGATTGCACACGAGCAGTACTTC
CATSDRQGIAHEQYF
>TRBJ1-4|TRBD1|.|TRBV5-1
TGCGCCAGCAGCTCCTCCGGGACAGGGAGTGAAAAACTGTTTTTT
CASSSSGTGSEKLFF
>TRBJ2-1|.|.|TRBV5-4
TGTGCCAGCAGCTGGGGCTATGAGCAGTTCTTC
CASSWGYEQFF
>TRBJ2-5|.|.|TRBV20-1
TGCAGTGCCCTCTCAGACGCAGCAAAAGAGACCCAGTACTTC
CSALSDAAKETQYF
>TRBJ1-5|.|.|TRBV7-2
TGTGCCAGCAGCTTAGCGGCGGGCAGGGCCCATCAGCCCCAGCATTTT
CASSLAAGRAHQPQHF
>TRBJ2-1|.|.|TRBV20-1
TGCAGTGCTAGGCGGCGGGGTCGTAATGAGCAGTTCTTC
CSARRRGRNEQFF
>TRBJ2-1|TRBD2|.|TRBV10-3
TGTGCCATCACCGCTAGCGGGGGGAGCTCCTACAATGAGCAGTTCTTC
CAITASGGSSYNEQFF
>TRBJ1-1|.|.|TRBV5-6
TGTGCCAGCAGCTTGGGCCCAGATGGTTTCTTT
CASSLGPDGFF
>TRBJ2-4|.|.|TRBV28
TGTGCCAGCAGTTTTGTGGTATCCAAAAACATTCAGTACTTC
CASSFVVSKNIQYF
>TRBJ2-5|TRBD1|few|TRBV10-3
TGTGCCATCAGTGAGGAAGGAGGACAGGGTGAGACCCAGTACTTC
CAISEEGGQGETQYF
>TRBJ1-1|.|few|TRBV5-1
TGCGCCAGCAGGGCGGCGGTGAACACTGAAGCTTTCTTT
CASRAAVNTEAFF
>TRBJ2-7|TRBD1|.|TRBV19
TGTGCCAGTAGTCCCAGGGGGTATAACGAGCAGTACTTC
CASSPRGYNEQYF
>TRBJ2-1|TRBD2|few|TRBV19
TGTGCCAGTAGTACCCTAAGCGGGAGGGGCCACAATGAGCAGTTCTTC
CASSTLSGRGHNEQFF
>TRBJ1-6|.|.|TRBV27
TGTGCCAGCAGACAGGCCAAGAGTCCCCTCCACTTT
CASRQAKSPLHF
>TRBJ2-3|.|few|TRBV20-1
TGCAGTGCTGCACAGGGAGATACAGATACGCAGTATTTT
CSAAQGDTDTQYF
>TRBJ1-1|.|few|TRBV6-2/TRBV6-3
TGTGCCAGCAGACCGGCGGGGACCATGAACACTGAAGCTTTCTTT
CASRPAGTMNTEAFF
>TRBJ2-3|TRBD2|few|TRBV9
TGTGCCAGCAGTGCGGGAGGGCGGGGCACAGATACGCAGTATTTT
CASSAGGRGTDTQYF
>TRBJ2-1|.|few|TRBV20-1
TGCAGTGCTAGAGATCTTGATGAGCAGTTCTTC
CSARDLDEQFF
>TRBJ2-2|.|.|TRBV10-3
TGTGCCAATCAGGGCGGCGAGTCCACCGGGGAGCTGTTTTTT
CANQGGESTGELFF
>TRBJ1-1|.|.|TRBV28
TGTGCCAGCAGTTTTGCCGGAGCATATGAAGCTTTCTTT
CASSFAGAYEAFF
>TRBJ1-1|.|.|TRBV18
TGTGCCAGCTCACCACAGACTGGCCGTTTGACTGAAGCTTTCTTT
CASSPQTGRLTEAFF
>TRBJ1-1|.|few|TRBV5-1
TGCGCCAGCAAAGCCCAAGAGGAAACTGAAGCTTTCTTT
CASKAQEETEAFF
>TRBJ1-3|TRBD1|.|TRBV12-3/TRBV12-4
TGTGCCAGCAGTTCCGGGACAGGGACATACACCATATATTTT
CASSSGTGTYTIYF
>TRBJ1-4|.|.|TRBV3-1
TGTGCCAGCAGCCAAGATTTGACACGAGCTAATGAAAAACTGTTTTTT
CASSQDLTRANEKLFF
>TRBJ2-1|TRBD2|many|TRBV7-2
TGTGCCAGCAGCCGGACTAGCGGGGAGCAGTTCTTC
CASSRTSGEQFF